This T cell receptor beta chain was identified during a study of shared clonotypes between healthy human individuals (dated by TCRdb to about 2020). Broadly, across the study: A few men and a couple of women, aged 18 to 49 years, made up the cohort. For each donor, CD4 naive and CD4 memory were each given three plates, CD8 naive was given two plates, and CD8 memory was given one plate. To estimate repertoire size and how much clonotypes are shared between individuals, the study performed deep sequencing of blood TCR repertoires from a few healthy adults. To increase sequencing depth and limit assay-specific biases, different laboratories used diverse techniques to prepare libraries and sequence TCR repertoires. Between about 0.94 and 8.9 billion PBMCs per donor were obtained by leukapheresis. The paper as a whole reports these results and caveats: Only blood was sampled, and tissue TCR repertoires likely differ from those in blood. Even with the large sequencing depth, rarefaction of the sorted-subset datasets indicated that sequencing was incomplete. Clonotypes shared by all four sorted-subset donors showed higher generation probabilities than non-shared clonotypes. Based on pairwise subsampling, the degree of clonotype sharing among donors was expected to be affected by sequencing depth. Because the study included only a small number of donors, the genetic and exposure-history diversity represented was limited. Across a few donors, around 5% of naive CD4, 3.5% of naive CD8, 2% to 2.5% of memory CD4, and under 0.45% of memory CD8 clonotypes were shared. Larger estimated clonotype richness was generally found for naive subsets than for memory subsets.

The donors were healthy, HIV-negative adults who had no recently reported acute infections or vaccinations. All donors were Caucasian adults living in Nashville, Tennessee, USA. CD4+ T cells were enriched by magnetic negative selection, after which naive cells were positively selected on CD45RA and the negative fraction was taken as the memory subset. Blood was collected by leukapheresis, and PBMCs were isolated by Ficoll-Histopaque density gradient centrifugation and then cryopreserved in liquid nitrogen vapor phase. Analytical flow cytometry was used to check the purity and quantity of each magnetically sorted T cell population. Genomic DNA was isolated from every sorted fraction and measured by UV absorbance on a Nanodrop 2000c. CDR3 length: 16 amino acids, cysteine to phenylalanine. The CDR3 DNA has 48 bases and is translated from base 1. At the junction V is shortened by 2 bases and J by 7 bases; bases outside the gene matches: 10. For CDR1 and CDR2, the germline V gene lists ENHRY and SYGVKD.

Notes on this clone: This receptor's antigen is unknown. The sample holds no much larger clone one base away, and base qualities are not on file.

TCR CDR3 regions were amplified from genomic DNA by multiplex PCR using the deep immunoSEQ assay. For each cell subset, the extracted genomic DNA was distributed evenly across all wells of several immunoSEQ 96-well plates, and each plate served as one replicate. For sorted subsets, roughly 200 ng genomic DNA, equal to some 28,000 T cell genomes, was loaded into each replicate PCR. Purified libraries were quantified with a Qubit 3.0 fluorometer, sized on a Bioanalyzer 2100, and re-quantified with the KAPA Library Quantification kit. Every immunoSEQ 96-well plate was sequenced on a dedicated single-read 150-cycle Illumina NextSeq 550 flow cell. The original pipeline was this. Because the immunoSEQ output included only junctional sequences and no quality scores, the filtering could not be the same as the filtering used for full-length reads. To assign V/J genes and CDR3, sequences were annotated against IMGT germline references using PyIR, a Python wrapper for IgBLAST v1.9. Reads were removed for weak V/J assignments (E-value above 1e-6), missing CDR3, stop codons, out-of-frame junctions, or ambiguous translated residues. V3J clonotypes were defined as sequences sharing the same inferred V gene, J gene, and CDR3 amino acid sequence. To compute the percentage overlap between repertoires, the number of shared unique clonotypes was divided by the size of the smaller repertoire. Richness of each repertoire was evaluated using RTK rarefaction, the Chao1 estimator, and Recon v2.1 estimates of unobserved clonotypes. Generation probabilities for all TCRbeta clonotypes obtained by the gDNA method from a handful of donors were computed using OLGA. Imported from immuneACCESS, the table was reduced by TCRdb to in-frame sequences with V and J called. These copies leave out some clones; in studies compared against another copy, an unresolved V gene accounts for under half, and the cause of the remainder is not known. V and J calls and clone size are given by that table; D and trimming were obtained from the DNA. The sample data list about 2 million clones, and 85% to 95% of these were observed just once. The top ten constitute approximately 0.13% of the sample.

Sequencing input: naive CD4+ T cells sorted from blood. The cell subset or site tag for this specimen amounts to: CD45RA+ positively selected. This receptor was identified in a man aged 18 to 29 in good health. The chain was built from TRBV10-3 and TRBJ2-2; TRBD1 fits 7 bases in the junction. For the CDR3, the sequence is CAISERGTVYGGELFF. The nucleotide sequence reads TGTGCCATCAGTGAGAGGGGGACAGTGTATGGCGGGGAGCTGTTTTTT.